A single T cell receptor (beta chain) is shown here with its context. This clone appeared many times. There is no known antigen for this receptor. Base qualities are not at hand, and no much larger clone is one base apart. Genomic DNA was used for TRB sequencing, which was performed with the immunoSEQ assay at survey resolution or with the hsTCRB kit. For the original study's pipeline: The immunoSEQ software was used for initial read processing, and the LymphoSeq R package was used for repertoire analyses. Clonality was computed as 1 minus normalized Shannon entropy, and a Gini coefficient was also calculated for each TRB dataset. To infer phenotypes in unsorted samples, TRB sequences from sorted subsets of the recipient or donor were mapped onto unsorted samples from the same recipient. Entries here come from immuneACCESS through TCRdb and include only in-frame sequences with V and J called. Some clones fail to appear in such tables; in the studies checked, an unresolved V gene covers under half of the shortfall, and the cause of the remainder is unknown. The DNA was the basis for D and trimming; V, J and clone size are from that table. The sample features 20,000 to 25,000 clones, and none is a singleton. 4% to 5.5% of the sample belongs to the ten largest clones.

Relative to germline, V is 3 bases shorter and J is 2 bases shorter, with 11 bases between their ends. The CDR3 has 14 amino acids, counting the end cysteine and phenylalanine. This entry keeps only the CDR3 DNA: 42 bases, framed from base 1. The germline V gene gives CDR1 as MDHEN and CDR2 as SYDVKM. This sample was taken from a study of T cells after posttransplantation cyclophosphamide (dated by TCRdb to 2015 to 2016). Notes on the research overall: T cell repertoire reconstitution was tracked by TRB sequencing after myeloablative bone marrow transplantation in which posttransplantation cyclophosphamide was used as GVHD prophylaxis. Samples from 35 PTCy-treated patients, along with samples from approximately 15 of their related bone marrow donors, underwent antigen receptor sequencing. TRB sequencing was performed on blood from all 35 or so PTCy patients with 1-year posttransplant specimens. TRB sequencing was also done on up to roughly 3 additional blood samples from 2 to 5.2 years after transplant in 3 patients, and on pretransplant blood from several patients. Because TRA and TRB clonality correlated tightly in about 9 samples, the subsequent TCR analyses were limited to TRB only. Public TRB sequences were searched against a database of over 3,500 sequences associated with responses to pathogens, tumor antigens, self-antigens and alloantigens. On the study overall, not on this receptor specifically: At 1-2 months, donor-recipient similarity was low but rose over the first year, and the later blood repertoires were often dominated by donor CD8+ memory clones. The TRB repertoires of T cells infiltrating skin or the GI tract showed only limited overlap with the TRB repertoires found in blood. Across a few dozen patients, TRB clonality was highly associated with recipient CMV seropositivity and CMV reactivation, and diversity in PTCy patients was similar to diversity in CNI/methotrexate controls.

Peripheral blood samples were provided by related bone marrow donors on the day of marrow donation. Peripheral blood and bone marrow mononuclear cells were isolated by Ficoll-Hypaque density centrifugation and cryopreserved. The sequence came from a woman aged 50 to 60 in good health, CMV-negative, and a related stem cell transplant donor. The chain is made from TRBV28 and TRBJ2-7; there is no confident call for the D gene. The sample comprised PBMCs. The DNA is TGTGCCAGCAGTTTCGACGGAGTCGCCTACGAGCAGTACTTC. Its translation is CASSFDGVAYEQYF.